This is a list of T cell receptor beta chains from one sample in a study of T cells in Graves' hyperthyroidism and ophthalmopathy. TCRdb reprocessed the multiplex PCR reads with MiXCR, giving one entry per CDR3 protein. The repertoire holds approximately 610,000 distinct CDR3 sequences, 16% seen once, with 18% in the top ten. The sequenced sample was blood. These receptors were taken from a woman aged 18 to 35 with Graves' hyperthyroidism. The CDR3 runs from the conserved cysteine through the conserved F or W. A D gene is named only where the DNA matches it firmly. Some rows mark clone size as missing; the rest say once, few, many or name a class of expanded clone.

16 | . | TRBJ2-2 | few | TRBV7-6 | TGTGCCAGCAGCTTAGAGGCTTCGCAGAACACCGGGGAGCTGTTTTTT | CASSLEASQNTGELFF
13 | TRBD1 | TRBJ1-1 | many | TRBV6-1 | TGTGCCAGCAGTCTTATGGACAGGGAGTATGCTTTCTTT | CASSLMDREYAFF
16 | TRBD1 | TRBJ1-5 | few | TRBV6-2/TRBV6-3 | TGTGCCAGCAGTATACACGACAGGGGCAGCAATCAGCCCCAGCATTTT | CASSIHDRGSNQPQHF
15 | . | TRBJ2-7 | many | TRBV5-1 | TGCGCCAGCGGCTGGGGGACCGGCGGGACCTACGAGCAGTACTTC | CASGWGTGGTYEQYF
14 | TRBD1 | TRBJ2-1 | . | TRBV28 | TGTGCCAGCAGTTTAGGACAGGGGGCACGGGAGCAGTTCTTC | CASSLGQGAREQFF
15 | . | TRBJ1-2 | . | TRBV4-1 | TGCGCCAGCAGCGGAGAGCGGACACCTACCTATGGCTACACCTTC | CASSGERTPTYGYTF
14 | . | TRBJ2-7 | . | TRBV5-6 | TGTGCCAGCAGCTTTGGGTCCCAACGTTACGAGCAGTACTTC | CASSFGSQRYEQYF
12 | . | TRBJ1-2 | many | TRBV15 | TGTGCCACCAGCAACGAGGACACGGGCTACACCTTC | CATSNEDTGYTF
12 | . | TRBJ2-2 | many | TRBV12-3/TRBV12-4 | TGTGCCAGCAGTTTAGGGAACGGGGAGCTGTTTTTT | CASSLGNGELFF
15 | . | TRBJ2-3 | few | TRBV6-5 | TGTGCCAGCAGTTACGCGACAGCAAGCACAGATACGCAGTATTTT | CASSYATASTDTQYF
13 | . | TRBJ2-7 | few | TRBV7-2 | TGTGCCAGCAGCTTAGATGGGGGCGTCGATCAGTACTTC | CASSLDGGVDQYF
15 | TRBD1 | TRBJ2-3 | many | TRBV2 | TGTGCCAGCAGAATCGACAGGGGCCCCACAGATACGCAGTATTTT | CASRIDRGPTDTQYF
15 | TRBD2 | TRBJ2-7 | many | TRBV20-1 | TGCAGTGCTAGAGCTTTTACTAGCGGGATCTACGAGCAGTACTTC | CSARAFTSGIYEQYF
14 | . | TRBJ1-1 | many | TRBV3-1 | TGTGCCAGCAGCCAAGTGGGTTCGAACACTGAAGCTTTCTTT | CASSQVGSNTEAFF
20 | . | TRBJ2-1 | . | TRBV5-6 | TGTGCCAGCAGCCTAAGTCCCCAGACTTCTCCTCCCACTCTCTACAATGAGCAGTTCTTC | CASSLSPQTSPPTLYNEQFF
15 | TRBD1 | TRBJ2-3 | . | TRBV20-1 | TGCAGTGCTAGGGGGGACAGGGGGCTCGCAGATACGCAGTATTTT | CSARGDRGLADTQYF
12 | . | TRBJ2-5 | many | TRBV12-3/TRBV12-4 | TGTGCCAGCAGTTTTATTAAGGAGACCCAGTACTTC | CASSFIKETQYF
14 | . | TRBJ2-7 | many | TRBV20-1 | TGCAGTGCTTACCGGGACTCCATCTCCTACGAGCAGTACTTC | CSAYRDSISYEQYF
16 | TRBD1 | TRBJ1-6 | few | TRBV4-1 | TGCGCCAGCAGCCTCCTGGGACAGGGTGATAATTCACCCCTCCACTTT | CASSLLGQGDNSPLHF
16 | TRBD2 | TRBJ2-3 | . | TRBV12-3/TRBV12-4 | TGTGCCAGCAGTTTACTAGCGGGGAGCAACACAGATACGCAGTATTTT | CASSLLAGSNTDTQYF
16 | TRBD2 | TRBJ2-3 | few | TRBV15 | TGTGCCACCAGCAGAGATGCGGGGGGCGGCACAGATACGCAGTATTTT | CATSRDAGGGTDTQYF
14 | TRBD1 | TRBJ2-1 | many | TRBV12-3/TRBV12-4 | TGTGCCAGCAGCCTGACAGGGGTCGACAATGAGCAGTTCTTC | CASSLTGVDNEQFF
19 | TRBD2 | TRBJ2-3 | few | TRBV3-1 | TGTGCCAGCAGCCAATACGGGACTAGCGGGGGGGTTAGCACAGATACGCAGTATTTT | CASSQYGTSGGVSTDTQYF
15 | . | TRBJ2-3 | many | TRBV9 | TGTGCCAGCAGCGTAGACGGGGTGGTCACAGATACGCAGTATTTT | CASSVDGVVTDTQYF
14 | . | TRBJ1-2 | many | TRBV20-1 | TGCAGTGCTAGATCTCAGAAGTCTACCTATGGCTACACCTTC | CSARSQKSTYGYTF
17 | . | TRBJ2-2 | many | TRBV12-3/TRBV12-4 | TGTGCCAGCAGTTTGGGGTGGGGGGTTGGGAACACCGGGGAGCTGTTTTTT | CASSLGWGVGNTGELFF
15 | . | TRBJ2-1 | . | TRBV19 | TGTGCCAGCAACGCGCGGGCGGGATCCTACAATGAGCAGTTCTTC | CASNARAGSYNEQFF
15 | TRBD1 | TRBJ2-1 | . | TRBV5-4 | TGTGCCAGCAGCGGAGGAGACAGGGGGAGGAATGAGCAGTTCTTC | CASSGGDRGRNEQFF
18 | . | TRBJ1-6 | . | TRBV12-3/TRBV12-4 | TGTGCCAGCAGTTACTTCCCGACAGCGAGCTCCTATAATTCACCCCTCCACTTT | CASSYFPTASSYNSPLHF
19 | TRBD2 | TRBJ2-3 | many | TRBV5-1 | TGCGCCAGCAGCTTGGGGTTAGGCCAAGGGACTAGCGGGACAGATACGCAGTATTTT | CASSLGLGQGTSGTDTQYF
15 | . | TRBJ1-3 | . | TRBV9 | TGTGCCAGCAGCCCCCAACCTGGGTCTGGAAACACCATATATTTT | CASSPQPGSGNTIYF
15 | TRBD1 | TRBJ2-1 | few | TRBV12-3/TRBV12-4 | TGTGCCAGCAGTACACAGGGGGCGTTCTACAATGAGCAGTTCTTC | CASSTQGAFYNEQFF
13 | TRBD2 | TRBJ2-7 | many | TRBV11-2 | TGTGCCAGCAGAGTCAGCGGGACTAACGAGCAGTACTTC | CASRVSGTNEQYF
13 | . | TRBJ1-1 | many | TRBV19 | TGTGCCAGTAGCCCCTCTCCTAGCACTGAAGCTTTCTTT | CASSPSPSTEAFF
13 | . | TRBJ1-4 | . | TRBV5-5 | TGTGCCAGCAGCTGGACAGCCGAGCGGAAACTGTTTTTT | CASSWTAERKLFF
14 | . | TRBJ1-5 | few | TRBV27 | TGTGCCAGCAGTCGGAGCGTGGGTGTTCAGCCCCAGCATTTT | CASSRSVGVQPQHF
14 | TRBD1 | TRBJ1-1 | few | TRBV20-1 | TGCAGTGCTAGAGTCCCGGGACAGACACCTGAAGCTTTCTTT | CSARVPGQTPEAFF
15 | . | TRBJ1-4 | . | TRBV3-1 | TGTGCCAGCAGCCCCTCGACAGGAGCTAATGAAAAACTGTTTTTT | CASSPSTGANEKLFF
14 | . | TRBJ2-7 | . | TRBV18 | TGTGCCAGCTCACCGATTTCGACTGGGTACGAGCAGTACTTC | CASSPISTGYEQYF
14 | . | TRBJ2-7 | . | TRBV14 | TGTGCCAGCAGCCAGGGGACTGGTTCCTACGAGCAGTACTTC | CASSQGTGSYEQYF
15 | TRBD1 | TRBJ2-7 | few | TRBV27 | TGTGCCAGCACCCCCCTGGGCAGGGGGCGACGGGAGCAGTACTTC | CASTPLGRGRREQYF
13 | . | TRBJ2-7 | . | TRBV28 | TGTGCCAGCACTGCGGGTAGCCCCTACGAGCAGTACTTC | CASTAGSPYEQYF
14 | . | TRBJ2-5 | . | TRBV15 | TGTGCCACCAGCTCCGGAGGAGGGGGCGAGACCCAGTACTTC | CATSSGGGGETQYF
12 | TRBD1 | TRBJ1-3 | . | TRBV29-1 | TGCAGCGCAGGGACAGGGGGAAACACCATATATTTT | CSAGTGGNTIYF
14 | . | TRBJ2-7 | . | TRBV15 | TGTGCCACCAGCAGAGATATGGGCCCCTACGAGCAGTACTTC | CATSRDMGPYEQYF
15 | TRBD2 | TRBJ2-5 | few | TRBV9 | TGTGCCAGCAGCGTAAGCGGGGGGGCGAAAGAGACCCAGTACTTC | CASSVSGGAKETQYF
14 | TRBD2 | TRBJ2-5 | few | TRBV7-2 | TGTGCCAGCAGCTTATTTGGACTAGCGAAGACCCAGTACTTC | CASSLFGLAKTQYF
17 | TRBD2 | TRBJ2-1 | . | TRBV20-1 | TGCAGTGCTAGAGATATCCGCGGACTAGCGGGATATGGTGAGCAGTTCTTC | CSARDIRGLAGYGEQFF
17 | TRBD2 | TRBJ2-7 | many | TRBV27 | TGTGCCAGCAGTCTAAGGACTAGCGGGAGGGATCGCTACGAGCAGTACTTC | CASSLRTSGRDRYEQYF
14 | . | TRBJ1-4 | . | TRBV7-9 | TGTGCCAGCAGCTTAGACAGGGCGGAGGAAAAACTGTTTTTT | CASSLDRAEEKLFF
14 | TRBD1 | TRBJ1-5 | . | TRBV20-1 | TGCAGTGCCACCGAGGTTGGACAGGGCCAACCCCAGCATTTT | CSATEVGQGQPQHF
14 | . | TRBJ1-2 | many | TRBV27 | TGTGCCAGCAGTCCCCGGACACTGAACTATGGCTACACCTTC | CASSPRTLNYGYTF
15 | . | TRBJ2-3 | . | TRBV9 | TGTGCCAGCAGCGTAGTAGGGCAGAGTCGGGATACGCAGTATTTT | CASSVVGQSRDTQYF
16 | TRBD1 | TRBJ2-5 | . | TRBV7-9 | TGTGCCAGCAGCTCGCCGACAGGGGGCGACCAAGAGACCCAGTACTTC | CASSSPTGGDQETQYF
14 | . | TRBJ2-3 | many | TRBV7-2 | TGTGCCAGCAGCCCCGGACTGAGCACAGATACGCAGTATTTT | CASSPGLSTDTQYF
16 | TRBD2 | TRBJ2-1 | many | TRBV7-2 | TGTGCCAGCAGCGGAGAGGGACTAGCGGGGTCCAATGAGCAGTTCTTC | CASSGEGLAGSNEQFF
13 | . | TRBJ2-5 | many | TRBV2 | TGTGCCACCAAAACTAGGCTAGGGGAGACCCAGTACTTC | CATKTRLGETQYF